This T cell receptor beta chain was found in a study of OX40 agonist ivuxolimab in advanced cancers. Overall study results and limits: Blood T cells, both CD4+ and CD8+, expanded clonally by week 6 at 0.1 to 3.0 mg/kg. Compared with others, partial responders at 0.1-3.0 mg/kg displayed clonal expansion among the lowest.

Comment on this clone: The antigen remains undetermined.

Trimming pared 5 bases from V and 4 bases from J, leaving 15 bases between. The CDR3 sequence is 15 residues long. CDR1 SGHTA and CDR2 FQGTGA come from the germline V gene. Libraries were prepared by immunoSEQ multiplex PCR; TCRdb keeps only in-frame clonotypes and omits some of them. The sample records 71,000 or so clones, more than 75% being singletons. Prior autoimmune disease or systemic immunosuppression barred patients. Blood specimens came from baseline, cycle 4 day 1, and cycle 7 day 1. The chain carries TRBV7-3 and TRBJ1-5; D ambiguous. Specimen: CD4+ or CD8+ T cells sorted from blood, collected in a trial of the OX40 agonist ivuxolimab. This receptor was taken from an adult with an advanced solid tumor such as melanoma, head and neck, liver or kidney cancer. This CDR3 is CASSAAVLVNQPQHF. The CDR3 DNA reads as TGTGCCAGCAGCGCCGCAGTACTAGTTAATCAGCCCCAGCATTTT.